A single sample is the source of the 30 T cell receptor beta chains below, sequenced in a study of post-analysis software for immune sequencing data. Whole-study findings and limits: Patients carried 4 or 5 TRBV segments more frequently than controls did, and TRBV5-6, TRBV5-1 and TRBV20-1 were among them.

Unique molecular identifiers were present in the TCR beta cDNA libraries. In TCRdb, the PCR reads were re-called with MiXCR into one record per CDR3 protein. The sample holds about 430,000 distinct CDR3 sequences, approximately 39% seen once. The antigens for these receptors are not known. Sequencing was done on a sample of blood. These receptors originate from a girl aged 2 to 10 with multiple sclerosis.

This rearrangement joins TRBV29-1 to TRBJ2-7; 9 bases are a match to TRBD1. The germline V gene has CDR1 SQVTM and CDR2 ANQGSEA. The CDR3 extends over 14 amino acids. V lost 3 bases and J lost 4; bases outside the gene matches: 7. CDR3 sequence: CSVDGLGQGYEQYF. CDR3 in DNA: TGCAGCGTTGATGGTTTGGGACAGGGATACGAGCAGTACTTC.

The rearrangement links TRBV28 to TRBJ2-7; 9 positions match TRBD1. Losses at the gene ends were 5 bases for V and 6 bases for J; bases not matched to a gene: 11. The germline V gene has CDR1 MDHEN and CDR2 SYDVKM. The CDR3 runs 15 residues. CDR3 nucleotides: TGTGCCAGCAGTACCCCCGGGACAGGGAATTCCGAGCAGTACTTC. It translates to CASSTPGTGNSEQYF.

This sequence joins TRBV29-1 and TRBJ1-1; D is ambiguous. The V end lost 4 bases, the J end lost 3 bases, and 18 bases lay between the germline ends. The CDR3 is made up of 15 amino acids. The germline V gene has CDR1 SQVTM and CDR2 ANQGSEA. Here the CDR3 DNA reads TGCAGCGTTGGCCCCCCCTCCTGGGTGGACACTGAAGCTTTCTTT. It is translated as CSVGPPSWVDTEAFF.

The table lists this clonotype with a few counts. This chain uses TRBV7-3 with TRBJ2-3; 9 positions match TRBD2. V gave up 1 base and J gave up 3 bases; unmatched junction bases: 5. Germline lookup yields CDR1 SGHTA and CDR2 FQGTGA. The CDR3 runs 16 residues. CDR3: CASSLMGLAGTDTQYF. The CDR3 nucleotides read TGTGCCAGCAGCTTAATGGGGCTAGCGGGGACAGATACGCAGTATTTT.

The J gene is TRBJ2-2, the V gene TRBV5-1; TRBD1 matches at 10 bases. The CDR3 sequence is 15 residues long. The trim removed 2 bases at V and 5 bases at J, leaving 3 bases unmatched. The germline V gene has CDR1 SGHRS and CDR2 YFSETQ. CDR3 residues: CASSLGTGATGELFF. CDR3 sequence (DNA): TGCGCCAGCAGCTTAGGGACAGGGGCAACCGGGGAGCTGTTTTTT.

This CDR3 is CSARVPATGYGYTF. The CDR3 region has the DNA TGCAGTGCTAGGGTCCCGGCGACGGGCTATGGCTACACCTTC. The chain links TRBV20-1 to TRBJ1-2; no clear D. Trimming left V 3 bases short and J 4 bases short, with 15 bases between. The length of the CDR3 is 14 residues. Germline CDR1 DFQATT, CDR2 SNEGSKA (reference sequence).

This rearrangement joins TRBV6-1 to TRBJ2-5, with D perhaps matching TRBD1 (5 bases). The DNA end favors TRBJ2-7, so the J call may be wrong. The CDR3 contains 14 residues. Germline CDR1 is MNHNS and CDR2 is SASEGT. CDR3 bases: TGTGCCAGCAGTAAGGGCAGGGTTACCTACGAGCAGTACTTC. This translates into CASSKGRVTYEQYF.

V usage is TRBV12-3 or TRBV12-4 and J usage is TRBJ1-2; 9 bases map to TRBD1. With 4 bases clipped from V and 4 bases from J, the junction kept 7 bases outside the gene matches. The CDR3 covers 15 residues. The CDR3 DNA is TGTGCCAGCAGTTCCCCGGGACAGGGAATCTATGGCTACACCTTC. Encoded protein: CASSSPGQGIYGYTF.

This clonotype was seen only a few times. V is TRBV29-1 and J is TRBJ1-1; no firm D call. The CDR3 is 13 residues long. Germline CDR1 reads SQVTM; CDR2 reads ANQGSEA. V lost 4 bases and J lost 0, with 9 bases in between. CDR3 nucleotides: TGCAGCGTTGCTCTTCAGATGAACACTGAAGCTTTCTTT. It is translated as CSVALQMNTEAFF.

The chain is built from TRBV2 and TRBJ2-1; no firm D call. Trimming removed 1 base at V and 0 bases at J, with 7 bases between. Germline values: CDR1 SNHLY, CDR2 FYNNEI. The CDR3 has 15 amino acids. CDR3 sequence reads: CASSEDISSYNEQFF. In DNA, the CDR3 is TGTGCCAGCAGTGAAGACATCAGCTCCTACAATGAGCAGTTCTTC.

The chain is built from TRBV29-1 and TRBJ2-3; D remains unclear. Germline V gives CDR1 SQVTM, CDR2 ANQGSEA. CDR3 length equals 12 residues. Trimming cost V 5 bases and J 11 bases, with 17 bases left between them. CDR3 coding DNA: TGCAGCGTTCGTGGCTTTGTGGGCGTGCAGTATTTT. Its translation is CSVRGFVGVQYF.

This clonotype has a handful of counts. This sequence joins TRBV4-1 and TRBJ1-2; possibly TRBD1 for D (5 bases). The V gene lost 1 base and the J gene lost 0 bases, with 18 bases spanning the gap. The CDR3 contains 18 residues. Germline CDR1 and CDR2: MGHRA and YSYEKL. As DNA, the CDR3 is TGCGCCAGCAGCCAAGTATTCGGGGCGTCGACCGCTAACTATGGCTACACCTTC. Protein: CASSQVFGASTANYGYTF.

This clonotype has more than one count but fewer than ten. V is TRBV12-3 or TRBV12-4 and J is TRBJ2-7; no reliable D call. V lost 5 bases to trimming and J lost 2 bases, with 16 bases between them. The CDR3 is made up of 15 amino acids. CDR3 region: CASSEAFGLAYEQYF. For the CDR3, the DNA is TGTGCCAGCAGTGAGGCATTTGGGCTAGCCTACGAGCAGTACTTC.

This clonotype was detected only a few times. CDR3 sequence: CSAQSGGDTGELFF. CDR3 DNA sequence: TGCAGTGCTCAATCGGGGGGAGACACCGGGGAGCTGTTTTTT. The V gene is TRBV20-1, the J gene TRBJ2-2; 7 bases map to TRBD2. V shed 5 bases and J 3 bases; nucleotides not matched to a gene: 6. Germline V gene lookup returns CDR1 DFQATT and CDR2 SNEGSKA (reference sequence). This CDR3 has 14 amino acids.

V and J are TRBV7-9 and TRBJ2-1; possible D gene TRBD2, 6 bases. V lost 7 bases, J lost 4 bases, and 17 bases lay in between. The CDR3 is 15 amino acids. Per the germline V gene, CDR1 is SEHNR and CDR2 is FQNEAQ (reference sequence). The CDR3 protein is CASTPTEGRYNEQFF. The CDR3 coding sequence is TGTGCCAGCACCCCGACGGAGGGGCGTTACAATGAGCAGTTCTTC.

This clonotype occurred a few times. The V call is TRBV7-2, the J call TRBJ2-7; D is unclear. The CDR3 sequence is 14 residues long. Germline loops: CDR1 SGHTA, CDR2 FQGNSA. V was pared by 0 bases and J by 0 bases, with 6 bases between. The CDR3 bases are TGTGCCAGCAGCTTAGCGATCAGCTCCTACGAGCAGTACTTC. Protein: CASSLAISSYEQYF.

The count of this clonotype is one. The CDR3 DNA reads TGTGCCATCAGCGAGAACGGGAGCCCCTACGAGCAGTACTTC. Translating it yields CAISENGSPYEQYF. The chain is built from TRBV10-3 and TRBJ2-7; tentative D call: TRBD2 (6 bases). Trimming left V 6 bases short and J 2 bases short, with 14 bases between. This CDR3 contains 14 residues. Germline V CDR1 and CDR2: ENHRY, SYGVKD.

This clonotype was detected only a few times. The CDR3 here is CASSVVLGYTF. As DNA, the CDR3 is TGTGCCAGCAGTGTGGTCCTGGGCTACACCTTC. The V gene is TRBV6-1, the J gene TRBJ1-2; the D is unclear. Looked up from germline, CDR1 is MNHNS and CDR2 is SASEGT. This CDR3 region has 11 residues. Trimming took off 4 bases at V and 8 bases at J, with 8 bases between the two ends.

This clonotype showed up just a few times. V is TRBV24-1 and J is TRBJ2-1; TRBD1 matches at 7 bases. Germline values: CDR1 KGHDR, CDR2 SFDVKD. This CDR3 is 16 amino acids long. V was pared by 3 bases and J by 1 base, with 5 bases of the junction left unmatched. CDR3 nucleotide sequence: TGTGCCACCAGTGATATGACGGGACAGTCCTACAATGAGCAGTTCTTC. Protein sequence: CATSDMTGQSYNEQFF.

This clonotype came up a few times. In DNA form, the CDR3 reads TGTGCCAGCAGCGTAGATAGCCACCTCCTGACTTTC. Translation: CASSVDSHLLTF. The chain carries TRBV9 and TRBJ2-6; D uncertain. Germline values: CDR1 SGDLS, CDR2 YYNGEE. V lost 0 bases and J lost 14, with 9 bases in between. This CDR3 comprises 12 residues.

The rearrangement uses TRBV15 and TRBJ2-7; no firm D call. TRBJ2-5 matches the DNA end more closely, so the J call is doubtful. The CDR3 sequence is 13 residues long. Germline CDR1 and CDR2: LNHNV and YYDKDF (reference sequence). In DNA form, the CDR3 reads TGTGCCACCAGCAGAGCACACAGAGAGACCCAGTACTTC. Protein product: CATSRAHRETQYF.

This clonotype showed up just a few times. J is TRBJ2-1 and V is TRBV5-1; the D is unclear. There are 12 residues in the CDR3. Germline CDR1 reads SGHRS; CDR2 reads YFSETQ. The germline V and J ends were trimmed by 0 bases and 9 bases, with 7 bases remaining between them. The CDR3 sequence is CASSLAGAEQFF. CDR3 sequence (DNA): TGCGCCAGCAGCTTGGCGGGCGCTGAGCAGTTCTTC.

This rearrangement joins TRBV7-3 to TRBJ1-1, with D uncertain. V shed 1 base and J shed 0 bases, with 6 bases lying between them. The CDR3 has 14 residues. The germline gives CDR1 SGHTA, CDR2 FQGTGA. As DNA, the CDR3 is TGTGCCAGCAGCTTAATTGGTTTGAACACTGAAGCTTTCTTT. It yields the protein CASSLIGLNTEAFF.

The gene calls are TRBV12-3 or TRBV12-4 and TRBJ1-2; D is unresolved. Trimming cost V 5 bases and J 0 bases, with 10 bases left between them. CDR3 length: 14 residues. The CDR3 loop is CASSPGAPNYGYTF. CDR3 bases: TGTGCCAGCAGTCCGGGTGCCCCTAACTATGGCTACACCTTC.

Comment on this clonotype: Germline is not matched at one junction end, which may reflect a read error. Here the CDR3 reads CASSLVGQGSDNEQFF. The DNA of the CDR3 is TGTGCCAGCAGCTTAGTGGGACAGGGCTCCGACAATGAGCAGTTCTTC. The chain carries TRBV7-2 and TRBJ2-1, with TRBD1 matching 9 bases. Germline CDR1 reads SGHTA; CDR2 reads FQGNSA. The CDR3 is 16 amino acids.

This clonotype occurred a few times. CDR3 protein: CASSFPGQSYEQYF. CDR3 bases: TGTGCCAGCAGTTTCCCGGGACAGAGCTACGAGCAGTACTTC. The gene calls are TRBV28 and TRBJ2-7, with 7 bases fitting TRBD1. V dropped 3 bases and J dropped 3; count of bases not matched to a gene: 5. The CDR3 loop spans 14 amino acids. Germline CDR1 and CDR2: MDHEN and SYDVKM.

This clonotype was observed a single time. V usage is TRBV7-9 and J usage is TRBJ2-1; D perhaps matches TRBD1 (6 bases). The CDR3 is made up of 14 amino acids. CDR1 SEHNR and CDR2 FQNEAQ come from the germline V gene (reference sequence). Trimming took 0 bases from V and 8 from J, leaving 11 bases between them. The CDR3 reads CASSLAPGVDEQFF. The CDR3 DNA is TGTGCCAGCAGCTTAGCCCCAGGGGTGGATGAGCAGTTCTTC.

This clonotype was found a few times. The chain has TRBV6-5 and TRBJ2-5; 10 nucleotides agree with TRBD2. The CDR3 runs to 15 residues. The V gene's germline CDR1 is MNHEY and CDR2 SVGAGI. V lost 5 bases and J lost 2; bases outside the gene matches: 5. This CDR3 is CASSRRTSGQETQYF. In nucleotides, the CDR3 is TGTGCCAGCAGTCGCCGGACTAGCGGACAAGAGACCCAGTACTTC.

The chain is built from TRBV20-1 and TRBJ2-1; 8 nucleotides line up with TRBD1. Looked up from germline, CDR1 is DFQATT and CDR2 is SNEGSKA (reference sequence). This CDR3 comprises 13 residues. The CDR3 is CSVDRGTYNEQFF. The CDR3 bases are TGCAGCGTCGACAGGGGAACCTACAATGAGCAGTTCTTC.

This clonotype was recorded a few times. The chain uses TRBV28 and TRBJ2-3; D not resolved. Germline assignment: CDR1 MDHEN and CDR2 SYDVKM. Trimming cost V 5 bases and J 0 bases, with 9 bases left between them. The CDR3 sequence is 14 residues long. In DNA, the CDR3 is TGTGCCAGCAGTCGCTACCTCAGCACAGATACGCAGTATTTT. Translating it yields CASSRYLSTDTQYF.